The next 27 T cell receptor beta chains were all read from a single sample in a study of shared clonotypes between healthy human individuals. The assay was immunoSEQ multiplex PCR, and TCRdb's table has in-frame clones only and misses some. In the table there are about 460,000 clones, more than 70% of which are singletons. The sequenced material came from PBMCs. Receptor source: a woman aged 40 to 50 in good health. Some clones in this sample may be carry-over from other donors' samples.

Notes on this clone: This sequence is one base from a far larger clone and is likely a read error. The chain recombines TRBV30 with TRBJ1-1; no firm D call. Germline CDR1 is GTSNPN and CDR2 is SVGIG (reference sequence). The CDR3 contains 15 residues. The germline V and J ends were trimmed by 3 bases and 1 base, with 15 bases remaining between them. CDR3 loop: CAWSLEQKKNTEAFF. Here the CDR3 DNA reads TGTGCCTGGAGCCTTGAACAGAAAAAGAACACTGAAGCTTTCTTT.

A word on this clone: A much bigger clone sits one base away, suggesting this may be a read error. The chain couples TRBV29-1 to TRBJ2-5; D may be TRBD2 (5 bases). CDR1 and CDR2 (germline): SQVTM, ANQGSEA. Trimming took off 7 bases at V and 2 bases at J, with 14 bases between the two ends. This CDR3 region has 13 residues. The CDR3 DNA reads TGCAGCGCTCGAGGGCTGCCGCAAGAGACCCAGTACTTC. Amino acid sequence: CSARGLPQETQYF.

The CDR3 coding sequence is TGTGCCACCTCCACAGGGTATTCTGAAAAACTGTTTTTT. This sequence encodes CATSTGYSEKLFF. V is TRBV6-5 and J is TRBJ1-4; D might be TRBD1 (6 bases). The CDR3 is 13 amino acids. Deletions cut 10 bases from V and 7 bases from J, with 16 bases between. Per the germline V gene, CDR1 is MNHEY and CDR2 is SVGAGI.

This chain links TRBV5-1 with TRBJ2-3; TRBD1 is a possible D gene (5 bases). CDR1 is SGHRS, CDR2 YFSETQ, per germline. The CDR3 runs to 14 residues. The germline V and J ends were trimmed by 3 bases and 2 bases, with 10 bases remaining between them. The CDR3 protein is CASSYNRYTDTQYF. DNA for the CDR3: TGCGCCAGCAGCTATAACAGGTACACAGATACGCAGTATTTT. The full variable domain, in which reference TRBV5-1 and TRBJ2-3 provide the parts outside the CDR3, is KAGVTQTPRYLIKTRGQQVTLSCSPISGHRSVSWYQQTPGQGLQFLFEYFSETQRNKGNFPGRFSGRQFSNSRSEMNVSTLELGDSALYLCASSYNRYTDTQYFGPGTRLTVL.

This clone has only one observation. This sequence joins TRBV6-5 and TRBJ1-3, with D tentatively TRBD1 (5 bases). This CDR3 contains 16 residues. V lost 1 base and J 2 bases, leaving 12 bases between the germline ends. Germline CDR1 MNHEY, CDR2 SVGAGI. The CDR3 DNA sequence: TGTGCCAGCAGTTACTTTGCAGGGAGTACTGGAAACACCATATATTTT. It is translated as CASSYFAGSTGNTIYF.

In the case of this clone: Other nucleotide sequences in the sample specify the same CDR3. V gene TRBV7-3 combines with J gene TRBJ2-7; 8 nucleotides line up with TRBD2. Germline CDR1 and CDR2: SGHTA and FQGTGA. The V and J ends lost 6 bases and 3 bases, in that order; junction bases with no gene match: 4. CDR3 length: 13 residues. The CDR3 DNA sequence: TGTGCCAGCAGTGCGAGCGGGAGCTACGAGCAGTACTTC. Its translation: CASSASGSYEQYF.

V gene TRBV27 combines with J gene TRBJ1-5, with D possibly TRBD1 on 6 matching bases. Trimming removed 2 bases at V and 7 bases at J, with 12 bases between. CDR1 and CDR2 from the germline V gene are MNHEY and SMNVEV (reference sequence). This CDR3 is 14 amino acids long. This chain's CDR3 is CASSLRGAGQPQHF. The CDR3 DNA reads as TGTGCCAGCAGTTTACGGGGGGCTGGGCAGCCCCAGCATTTT.

The genes are TRBV28 and TRBJ2-2; unclear D gene. CDR1 and CDR2 from the germline V gene are MDHEN and SYDVKM. CDR3 length equals 13 residues. Trimming took 5 bases from V and 6 from J, leaving 10 bases between them. The CDR3 region is CASSNKASGELFF. The CDR3 DNA reads TGTGCCAGCAGTAATAAGGCGTCCGGGGAGCTGTTTTTT.

The genes are TRBV7-9 and TRBJ1-1, with D unclear. V was clipped by 3 bases and J by 6 bases, with 5 bases between them. There are 11 residues in the CDR3. Germline values: CDR1 SEHNR, CDR2 FQNEAQ (reference sequence). The CDR3 DNA is TGTGCCAGCAGCTTGCGGTCTGAAGCTTTCTTT. Translated, it gives CASSLRSEAFF. Full variable domain (outside the CDR3, taken from reference TRBV7-9 and TRBJ1-1): DTGVSQNPRHKITKRGQNVTFRCDPISEHNRLYWYRQTLGQGPEFLTYFQNEAQLEKSRLLSDRFSAERPKGSFSTLEIQRTEQGDSAMYLCASSLRSEAFFGQGTRLTVV.

This clone has more than one count but fewer than ten. This chain joins TRBV7-2 and TRBJ1-5; possible D gene TRBD1, 6 bases. Germline assignment: CDR1 SGHTA and CDR2 FQGNSA. Trimming removed 5 bases from V and 6 bases from J, with 14 bases in between. This CDR3 comprises 14 residues. CDR3 DNA: TGTGCCAGCAGCCTCCGGGACACTGGTCAGCCCCAGCATTTT. Protein product: CASSLRDTGQPQHF.

This clone came up a few times. CDR3 nucleotide sequence: TGTGCCAGCAGCTTAGGGACGACAACTGGGGCCTACGAGCAGTACTTC. It yields the protein CASSLGTTTGAYEQYF. The gene calls are TRBV7-8 and TRBJ2-7; D not resolved. Trimming took 1 base from V and 2 from J, leaving 15 bases between them. The germline CDR1 and CDR2 sequences are SGHVS and FQNEAQ. The CDR3 contains 16 residues.

This clone was detected many times. Other nucleotide sequences in the sample specify the same CDR3. The chain is built from TRBV10-1 and TRBJ1-1, with a tentative D call TRBD1 (6 bases). Trimming took off 5 bases at V and 2 bases at J, with 12 bases between the two ends. The CDR3 runs to 14 residues. Germline V gene sequence: CDR1 WNHNN, CDR2 SYGVQD (reference sequence). This chain's CDR3 is CASSPNRDNTEAFF. As DNA, the CDR3 is TGCGCCAGCAGTCCGAACAGGGATAACACTGAAGCTTTCTTT.

The chain is built from TRBV7-2 and TRBJ1-2, with 8 positions matching TRBD1. V lost 5 bases to trimming and J lost 5 bases; unmatched junction nucleotides: 13. The V gene's germline CDR1 is SGHTA and CDR2 FQGNSA. CDR3 length equals 16 residues. CDR3: CASSLRSGGAGYGYTF. The CDR3 region has the DNA TGTGCCAGCAGCCTCAGATCAGGGGGCGCTGGGTATGGCTACACCTTC.

J is TRBJ2-7 and V is TRBV7-2; possibly TRBD2 for D (5 bases). The V end was cut by 5 bases, the J end by 2 bases, with 16 bases between. Germline CDR1 reads SGHTA; CDR2 reads FQGNSA. There are 15 residues in the CDR3. CDR3 DNA sequence: TGTGCCAGCAGCCTTCGAGAGGGCGCCGCCTACGAGCAGTACTTC. This codes for CASSLREGAAYEQYF.

V usage is TRBV5-4 and J usage is TRBJ1-3; D is possibly TRBD1 (5 bases). Germline V lookup: CDR1 SGHNT, CDR2 YYREEE (reference sequence). The CDR3 sequence is 18 residues long. V gave up 6 bases and J gave up 0 bases, with 22 bases separating them. The CDR3 region has the DNA TGTGCCAGCAAAATCTACAACCCTGAGGGGCTCTCTGGAAACACCATATATTTT. This sequence encodes CASKIYNPEGLSGNTIYF.

The rearrangement joins TRBV15 to TRBJ1-5; D gene unclear. This CDR3 has 15 residues. V lost 0 bases to trimming and J lost 3 bases, with 9 bases between them. CDR1 and CDR2 from the germline V gene are LNHNV and YYDKDF (reference sequence). This CDR3 reads CATSRDLTNNQPQHF. CDR3 nucleotides: TGTGCCACCAGCAGAGATTTGACAAACAATCAGCCCCAGCATTTT.

The J gene is TRBJ1-4, the V gene TRBV5-1, with D perhaps matching TRBD1 (5 bases). V shed 3 bases and J shed 4 bases, with 10 bases lying between them. CDR3 length: 14 amino acids. The germline gives CDR1 SGHRS, CDR2 YFSETQ. This CDR3 reads CASSSDSYNEKLFF. The CDR3 DNA follows: TGCGCCAGCAGCTCAGACAGCTATAATGAAAAACTGTTTTTT.

This clone was seen many times. The J gene is TRBJ2-2, the V gene TRBV7-9; 7 positions agree with TRBD1. CDR1 and CDR2 from the germline V gene are SEHNR and FQNEAQ (reference sequence). The CDR3 sequence is 17 residues long. The trim removed 4 bases at V and 5 bases at J, leaving 13 bases unmatched. CDR3 DNA: TGTGCCAGCAGCTCCCGAGGATCAGGGGGAGTAACCGGGGAGCTGTTTTTT. As protein: CASSSRGSGGVTGELFF.

This clone was observed a handful of times. This rearrangement joins TRBV11-2 to TRBJ2-5, with 8 bases identical to TRBD1. Judging by the DNA end, TRBJ2-7 fits better; the J call may be wrong. CDR1 is SGHAT and CDR2 is FQNNGV in the germline V gene. This CDR3 contains 14 residues. The CDR3 is CASRIQGGLDEQYF. The CDR3 DNA reads TGTGCCAGCAGGATACAGGGGGGATTGGACGAGCAGTACTTC.

This chain links TRBV4-1 with TRBJ1-2; 7 bases are shared with TRBD1. Germline CDR1 reads MGHRA; CDR2 reads YSYEKL. J was trimmed by 5 bases and V by 2 bases; bases with no gene match: 8. This CDR3 region has 15 residues. The chain's CDR3 is CASSQYKDRDYGYTF. In DNA form, the CDR3 reads TGCGCCAGCAGCCAATACAAAGACAGGGATTATGGCTACACCTTC.

In DNA, the CDR3 is TGCAGTGCCCGTTGGCGGGAGCAGTACTTC. Translated, it gives CSARWREQYF. The chain carries TRBV20-1 and TRBJ2-7; D unresolved. Trimming removed 6 bases at V and 7 bases at J, with 10 bases between. Germline CDR1 DFQATT, CDR2 SNEGSKA (reference sequence). This CDR3 contains 10 residues.

This clone was observed at least ten times. This specimen includes other DNA sequences encoding the same CDR3. The chain uses TRBV28 and TRBJ2-7; TRBD2 aligns across 13 bases. Germline trimming cut 3 bases from V and 2 bases from J; bases unmatched to any gene: 10. CDR3 length equals 18 residues. Germline CDR1 reads MDHEN; CDR2 reads SYDVKM. This CDR3 is CASSFRGQGTSGTYEQYF. CDR3 sequence (DNA): TGTGCCAGCAGTTTCCGGGGACAGGGGACTAGCGGGACCTACGAGCAGTACTTC.

This clone has just one count. The rearrangement joins TRBV18 to TRBJ1-5; 7 bases fit TRBD1. The V segment lost 3 bases and the J segment 7 bases; nucleotides outside the gene matches: 12. The CDR3 is 16 residues long. In germline, CDR1 is KGHSH, CDR2 LQKENI. In DNA form, the CDR3 reads TGTGCCAGCTCACCGTCCGTACAGGGGTCGGGACAGCCCCAGCATTTT. It codes for CASSPSVQGSGQPQHF.

The V and J genes are TRBV7-2 and TRBJ2-5; perhaps TRBD2 as D (7 bases). TRBJ2-7 matches the DNA end more closely, so the J call is doubtful. Germline CDR1 and CDR2: SGHTA and FQGNSA. The CDR3 covers 15 residues. In DNA, the CDR3 is TGTGCCAGCAGCACCTTTTGGGGAGGGGGCTACGAGCAGTACTTC. It encodes CASSTFWGGGYEQYF.

The table lists this clone with a count of one. The chain is built from TRBV11-2 and TRBJ2-7, with D possibly TRBD2 on 5 matching bases. V lost 4 bases, J lost 3 bases, and 16 bases lay in between. The length of the CDR3 is 15 residues. Germline CDR1 reads SGHAT; CDR2 reads FQNNGV. The CDR3 here is CASSSLLGNGYEQYF. DNA for the CDR3: TGTGCCAGCAGCTCGCTTCTCGGGAACGGCTACGAGCAGTACTTC.

A word on this clone: A far larger clone differs by one base, so this is likely a read error. The chain links TRBV2 to TRBJ1-1; maybe TRBD1 (6 bases). The V gene's germline CDR1 is SNHLY and CDR2 FYNNEI. The CDR3 loop spans 13 amino acids. In nucleotides, the CDR3 is TGTGCCGGCAGTCCAGGGGATGGCACTGAAGCTTTCTTT. It yields the protein CAGSPGDGTEAFF. Together with reference TRBV2 and TRBJ1-1, the CDR3 gives the full variable domain: EPEVTQTPSHQVTQMGQEVILRCVPISNHLYFYWYRQILGQKVEFLVSFYNNEISEKSEIFDDQFSVERPDGSNFTLKIRSTKLEDSAMYFCAGSPGDGTEAFFGQGTRLTVV.

V usage is TRBV5-4 and J usage is TRBJ2-1; TRBD2 matches at 7 bases. The CDR3 is 16 residues long. The germline V gene encodes CDR1 SGHNT and CDR2 YYREEE (reference sequence). V gave up 0 bases and J gave up 4 bases; unmatched junction bases: 7. CDR3 bases: TGTGCCAGCAGCTTGGATGCGCTAGCGGTTTACAATGAGCAGTTCTTC. This sequence encodes CASSLDALAVYNEQFF.